This TCR beta chain originates from a study of chemoradiotherapy in HPV16-positive cancers. In the case of this clone: Its antigen is unidentified.

TCRdb's copy holds only in-frame clones and misses some; the assay was immunoSEQ multiplex PCR. Counted here are about 12,000 clones, about 81% occurring once; the ten biggest clones make up 1.1%. Study findings and constraints: During treatment, candidate HPV-specific clones and E7-related motifs expanded in tumor.

J was trimmed by 6 bases and V by 2 bases; bases with no gene match: 8. The germline V gene has CDR1 MNHEY and CDR2 SVGAGI. There are 16 residues in the CDR3. This TCR came from a human donor with HPV-associated anogenital cancer. This material was collected from a patient who underwent chemoradiotherapy. The gene calls are TRBV6-5 and TRBJ2-2; 8 bases align to TRBD2. CDR3 DNA: TGTGCCAGCAGTTACCGGGGGGGCGGTTTGTCCGGGGAGCTGTTTTTT. Encoded protein: CASSYRGGGLSGELFF.